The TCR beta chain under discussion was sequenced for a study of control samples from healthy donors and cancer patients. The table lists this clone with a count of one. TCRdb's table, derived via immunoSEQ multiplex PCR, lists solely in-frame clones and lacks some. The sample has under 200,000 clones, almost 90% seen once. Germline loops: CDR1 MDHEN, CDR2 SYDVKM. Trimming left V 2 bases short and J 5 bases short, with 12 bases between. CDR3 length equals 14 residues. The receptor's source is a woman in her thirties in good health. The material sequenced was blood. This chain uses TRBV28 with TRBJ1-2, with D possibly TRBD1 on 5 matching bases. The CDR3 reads CASSLQRWGYGYTF. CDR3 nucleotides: TGTGCCAGCAGTTTACAGCGTTGGGGGTATGGCTACACCTTC.